These 17 T cell receptor beta chains were sequenced from one sample in a study of PD-1 blockade in classical Hodgkin lymphoma. Assay used: immunoSEQ multiplex PCR; TCRdb lists only in-frame clones, some missing. Of around 58,000 clones in the sample, 90% were seen once. Relapse was seen in all patients after autologous stem cell transplantation, and brentuximab vedotin exposure was variable. The sequencing here drew on peripheral blood mononuclear cells (PBMCs), taken at baseline. All receptors derive from a human donor with classical Hodgkin lymphoma.

The chain combines TRBV18 with TRBJ1-1; a possible D gene is TRBD1 (6 bases). CDR3 size: 14 residues. V shed 4 bases and J shed 1 base, with 10 bases lying between them. Germline assignment: CDR1 KGHSH and CDR2 LQKENI. The DNA of the CDR3 is TGTGCCAGCTCACAAGGACAGACGAACACTGAAGCTTTCTTT. Amino acid sequence: CASSQGQTNTEAFF. Complete variable domain (other parts from reference TRBV18 and TRBJ1-1): NAGVMQNPRHLVRRRGQEARLRCSPMKGHSHVYWYRQLPEEGLKFMVYLQKENIIDESGMPKERFSAEFPKEGPSILRIQQVVRGDSAAYFCASSQGQTNTEAFFGQGTRLTVV.

The J gene is TRBJ1-5, the V gene TRBV28; no definite D call. From germline, CDR1 is MDHEN and CDR2 SYDVKM. The CDR3 runs to 14 residues. V was shortened by 5 bases and J by 7 bases, with 15 bases between the two germline ends. The CDR3 region is CASSGRRVFQPQHF. Here the CDR3 DNA reads TGTGCCAGCAGTGGGAGGCGGGTTTTCCAGCCCCAGCATTTT.

The genes are TRBV6-5 and TRBJ2-7; TRBD1 aligns across 8 bases. Germline V gives CDR1 MNHEY, CDR2 SVGAGI. The CDR3 length is 15 residues. The V segment lost 0 bases and the J segment 2 bases; nucleotides outside the gene matches: 3. CDR3 amino acids: CASSYSRGLPYEQYF. Here the CDR3 DNA reads TGTGCCAGCAGTTACTCCAGGGGGCTTCCCTACGAGCAGTACTTC.

The chain links TRBV18 to TRBJ2-3; 9 nucleotides align to TRBD2. The CDR3 extends over 17 amino acids. Trimming at V came to 3 bases and at J to 3 bases, leaving 10 bases not matched to a gene. Per germline, CDR1 KGHSH and CDR2 LQKENI. The CDR3 protein is CASSPPPRGRVTDTQYF. The CDR3 DNA reads as TGTGCCAGCTCACCCCCCCCTCGCGGGAGGGTAACAGATACGCAGTATTTT.

A word on this clone: Mismatch with germline at one junction end may stem from a read error. The chain combines TRBV18 with TRBJ2-7, with 7 bases lining up with TRBD1. Looked up from germline, CDR1 is KGHSH and CDR2 is LQKENI. The CDR3 is 14 residues long. The CDR3 nucleotides read TGTGCCAGCTCATGGGCCGGGACAGACCTTAGTACGGGCTTC. This codes for CASSWAGTDLSTGF.

This clone was detected only once. The V call is TRBV6-1, the J call TRBJ2-3; no firm D call. V dropped 5 bases and J dropped 6 bases, with 9 bases sitting between them. From germline, CDR1 is MNHNS and CDR2 SASEGT. The CDR3 spans 12 residues. This chain's CDR3 is CASSPPSDTQYF. The CDR3 DNA is TGTGCCAGCAGTCCTCCATCTGATACGCAGTATTTT.

This chain uses TRBV6-1 with TRBJ2-7; tentative D call: TRBD1 (6 bases). The CDR3 spans 13 residues. V was cut by 8 bases and J by 4 bases, with 15 bases left in between. Germline V gives CDR1 MNHNS, CDR2 SASEGT. CDR3 DNA sequence: TGTGCCAGCGAGGGGGACATCTTATACGAGCAGTACTTC. Its protein product is CASEGDILYEQYF.

CDR3 in amino acids: CASSLPEETQYF. The CDR3 coding sequence is TGTGCCAGCAGTTTACCCGAAGAGACCCAGTACTTC. This rearrangement joins TRBV28 to TRBJ2-5; D remains ambiguous. This CDR3 spans 12 amino acids. The ends were cut back, 2 bases at V and 3 bases at J, with 4 bases in the middle. Per germline, CDR1 MDHEN and CDR2 SYDVKM.

This chain connects TRBV6-5 to TRBJ2-2; TRBD2 matches at 7 bases. The V gene end was trimmed by 2 bases and the J gene end by 3 bases; junction bases not matched to a gene: 6. The germline V gene has CDR1 MNHEY and CDR2 SVGAGI. The CDR3 runs to 16 residues. CDR3 DNA: TGTGCCAGCAGTTACGAGGCAGGGAGGGACACCGGGGAGCTGTTTTTT. It is translated as CASSYEAGRDTGELFF.

CDR3 nucleotide sequence: TGTGCCAGCAGTGATATAGGACAGAGCGGGGGCTACACCTTC. This translates into CASSDIGQSGGYTF. The V and J genes are TRBV2 and TRBJ1-2, with D tentatively TRBD1 (6 bases). Germline CDR1 reads SNHLY; CDR2 reads FYNNEI. The CDR3 sequence is 14 residues long. Trimming removed 3 bases at V and 8 bases at J, with 16 bases between.

The chain has TRBV7-9 and TRBJ1-1, with D possibly matching TRBD1 (6 bases). Germline V gives CDR1 SEHNR, CDR2 FQNEAQ (reference sequence). The CDR3 runs to 15 residues. Between the trimmed V and J ends, which lost 0 bases and 0 bases, there was a span of 8 bases. The CDR3 reads CASSLAGQMNTEAFF. The CDR3 DNA reads TGTGCCAGCAGCTTAGCCGGACAGATGAACACTGAAGCTTTCTTT.

The chain couples TRBV6-1 to TRBJ2-1; 8 nucleotides match TRBD1. The CDR3 is 14 residues long. Germline-derived CDR1 and CDR2 are MNHNS and SASEGT. With V trimmed by 6 bases and J by 2 bases, 3 bases remained unmatched. The CDR3 DNA reads as TGTGCCAGCAGCCTACAGGGGGCCTACAATGAGCAGTTCTTC. This gives the protein CASSLQGAYNEQFF.

This chain connects TRBV4-2 to TRBJ2-3, with D possibly TRBD1 on 5 matching bases. V was shortened by 4 bases and J by 2 bases, with 10 bases between the two germline ends. The CDR3 is 14 residues long. The germline V gene encodes CDR1 LGHNA and CDR2 YNFKEQ. CDR3 loop: CASSPPRATDTQYF. CDR3 DNA: TGTGCCAGCAGCCCCCCCAGGGCCACAGATACGCAGTATTTT.

The genes are TRBV10-3 and TRBJ2-3, with 7 positions matching TRBD2. The CDR3 covers 14 residues. The V gene end was trimmed by 4 bases and the J gene end by 4 bases; junction bases not matched to a gene: 5. The germline V gene encodes CDR1 ENHRY and CDR2 SYGVKD. CDR3 bases: TGTGCCATCAGTGCGGCGGGAGTGGCAGATACGCAGTATTTT. It yields the protein CAISAAGVADTQYF.

This chain joins TRBV7-9 and TRBJ1-4; D unresolved. The CDR3 covers 11 residues. Trimming cost V 7 bases and J 7 bases, with 7 bases left between them. In germline, CDR1 is SEHNR, CDR2 FQNEAQ (reference sequence). CDR3 in amino acids: CASTLAEKLFF. CDR3 nucleotides: TGTGCCAGCACCCTAGCTGAAAAACTGTTTTTT.

V and J are TRBV7-2 and TRBJ2-6, with D unclear. The V end lost 5 bases, the J end lost 0 bases, and 8 bases lay between the germline ends. Per the germline V gene, CDR1 is SGHTA and CDR2 is FQGNSA. This CDR3 contains 15 residues. The CDR3 here is CASSLTSSGANVLTF. DNA of the CDR3: TGTGCCAGCAGCCTTACATCCTCTGGGGCCAACGTCCTGACTTTC. The complete variable domain, with remaining parts taken from reference TRBV7-2 and TRBJ2-6, reads GAGVSQSPSNKVTEKGKDVELRCDPISGHTALYWYRQSLGQGLEFLIYFQGNSAPDKSGLPSDRFSAERTGGSVSTLTIQRTQQEDSAVYLCASSLTSSGANVLTFGAGSRLTVL.

The V call is TRBV2, the J call TRBJ1-1, with D possibly matching TRBD1 (5 bases). The CDR3 runs 14 residues. V was trimmed by 8 bases and J by 0 bases, leaving 13 bases between them. Per germline, CDR1 SNHLY and CDR2 FYNNEI. The CDR3 loop reads CASVRDGLNTEAFF. Written as DNA, the CDR3 is TGTGCCAGCGTCCGGGACGGTCTGAACACTGAAGCTTTCTTT. Filled out from reference TRBV2 and TRBJ1-1, the complete variable domain reads EPEVTQTPSHQVTQMGQEVILRCVPISNHLYFYWYRQILGQKVEFLVSFYNNEISEKSEIFDDQFSVERPDGSNFTLKIRSTKLEDSAMYFCASVRDGLNTEAFFGQGTRLTVV.